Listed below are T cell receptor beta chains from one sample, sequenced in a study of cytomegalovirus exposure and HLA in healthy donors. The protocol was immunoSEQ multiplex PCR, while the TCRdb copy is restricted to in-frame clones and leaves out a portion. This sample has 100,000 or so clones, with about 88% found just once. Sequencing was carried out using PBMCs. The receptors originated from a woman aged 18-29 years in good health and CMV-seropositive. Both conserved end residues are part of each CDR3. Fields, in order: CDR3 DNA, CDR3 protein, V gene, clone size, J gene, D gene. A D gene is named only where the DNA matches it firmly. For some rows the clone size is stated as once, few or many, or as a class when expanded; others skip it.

DNA: TGCGCCAGCAGCTTGGGTGCTAAGAACACTGAAGCTTTCTTT; CDR3: CASSLGAKNTEAFF; V: TRBV5-1; size: -; J: TRBJ1-1; D: -
DNA: TGTGCCAGTAGTACGGGGGACAGATCCTACGAGCAGTACTTC; CDR3: CASSTGDRSYEQYF; V: TRBV19; size: -; J: TRBJ2-7; D: -
DNA: TGCGCCAGCAGCCTCCAGGGGAGATTTGTCAATGAGCAGTTCTTC; CDR3: CASSLQGRFVNEQFF; V: TRBV10-1; size: -; J: TRBJ2-1; D: -
DNA: TGCAGCGTTGAAGCTAGCCGGGGAGAGACCCAGTACTTC; CDR3: CSVEASRGETQYF; V: TRBV29-1; size: few; J: TRBJ2-5; D: -
DNA: TGTGCTAGTGGTTCTGGACAAATCTATGGCTACACCTTC; CDR3: CASGSGQIYGYTF; V: TRBV12-5; size: few; J: TRBJ1-2; D: -
DNA: TGTGCCAGCAGTTCAGGGTATCAGCCCCAGCATTTT; CDR3: CASSSGYQPQHF; V: TRBV28; size: -; J: TRBJ1-5; D: -
DNA: TGTGCCAGCAGCGGGGCGGGAGGATCCTACAATGAGCAGTTCTTC; CDR3: CASSGAGGSYNEQFF; V: TRBV7-9; size: -; J: TRBJ2-1; D: TRBD2
DNA: TGCGCCAGCAACCTCGAGGGGACAGGGCTGACCGGGGAGCTGTTTTTT; CDR3: CASNLEGTGLTGELFF; V: TRBV5-1; size: -; J: TRBJ2-2; D: TRBD1
DNA: TGTGCCAGCAGCTTGAACAGGGACTATGGCTACACCTTC; CDR3: CASSLNRDYGYTF; V: TRBV5-4; size: once; J: TRBJ1-2; D: -
DNA: TGTGCCAGCAGCCGGACTAGCGGGGGGTCTGTCAGTTACGAGCAGTACTTC; CDR3: CASSRTSGGSVSYEQYF; V: TRBV2; size: -; J: TRBJ2-7; D: TRBD2
DNA: TGTGCCAGCAGCTCGGACAGGGGGGCCTCCTACGAGCAGTACTTC; CDR3: CASSSDRGASYEQYF; V: TRBV7-7; size: -; J: TRBJ2-7; D: TRBD1
DNA: TGTGCCAGCAGTTTTCGGGAGGCGCCCACAGATACGCAGTATTTT; CDR3: CASSFREAPTDTQYF; V: TRBV27; size: once; J: TRBJ2-3; D: TRBD2
DNA: TGCGCCAGCAGCGTCGGGAGGGCCAATGAGCAGTTCTTC; CDR3: CASSVGRANEQFF; V: TRBV5-1; size: once; J: TRBJ2-1; D: TRBD2
DNA: TGCGCCAGCAGCCACCGACAAAAGACAGAAACCTACAATGAGCAGTTCTTC; CDR3: CASSHRQKTETYNEQFF; V: TRBV4-1; size: -; J: TRBJ2-1; D: -
DNA: TGCGCCAGCAGCTTGGGGGTAGCGGGATGGTACCAAGAGACCCAGTACTTC; CDR3: CASSLGVAGWYQETQYF; V: TRBV5-1; size: once; J: TRBJ2-5; D: TRBD2
DNA: TGTGCCAGCAGTCCCTTAACAGGGAAGGAGCAGTACTTC; CDR3: CASSPLTGKEQYF; V: TRBV6-6; size: -; J: TRBJ2-7; D: -
DNA: TGCGCCAGCAGCCCGGGACAGTCTTACAATGAGCAGTTCTTC; CDR3: CASSPGQSYNEQFF; V: TRBV4-1; size: -; J: TRBJ2-1; D: TRBD1
DNA: TGCGCCAGCAGTGAGTCCAGGGATACCGGGGAGCTGTTTTTT; CDR3: CASSESRDTGELFF; V: TRBV10-1; size: -; J: TRBJ2-2; D: -
DNA: TGCAGTGCTAGTGACAGGGGTAACACCTTC; CDR3: CSASDRGNTF; V: TRBV20-1; size: -; J: TRBJ1-2; D: TRBD1
DNA: TGTGCCAGCAGCTTGGCGGGGGGGGATGGCTACACCTTC; CDR3: CASSLAGGDGYTF; V: TRBV5-4; size: -; J: TRBJ1-2; D: -